Following are 9 T cell receptor beta chains from one sample sequenced in a study of control samples from healthy donors and cancer patients. TCRdb's table, derived via immunoSEQ multiplex PCR, lists solely in-frame clones and lacks some. The sample contains more than 20,000 clones, around 83% of which appear only once. The specimen was PBMCs. The origin of the receptors is a man aged 60 to 75 with head and neck cancer.

V usage is TRBV7-6 and J usage is TRBJ1-5; 9 bases are a match to TRBD1. V was clipped by 4 bases and J by 6 bases; unmatched bases: 4. The germline gives CDR1 SGHVS, CDR2 FNYEAQ. CDR3 length: 14 amino acids. The CDR3 sequence is CASSSDRGRQPQHF. CDR3 sequence (DNA): TGTGCCAGCAGCTCGGACAGGGGACGTCAGCCCCAGCATTTT.

Here the CDR3 DNA reads TGTGCCAGCGATCTTAACTACGAGCAGTACTTC. It yields the protein CASDLNYEQYF. The chain links TRBV5-8 to TRBJ2-7; D call uncertain. Trimming took 7 bases from V and 3 from J, leaving 8 bases between them. The CDR3 covers 11 residues. The germline V gene encodes CDR1 SGHTS and CDR2 YDEGEE.

The V call is TRBV3-1 (or the pseudogene TRBV3-2), the J call TRBJ2-1; 12 bases are a match to TRBD2. The CDR3 has 13 residues. V was clipped by 8 bases and J by 7 bases; unmatched bases: 3. The germline CDR1 and CDR2 sequences are LGHDT and YNNKEL (reference sequence). CDR3 nucleotide sequence: TGTGCCAGCGGCACTAGCGGGGGGAATGAGCAGTTCTTC. As protein: CASGTSGGNEQFF.

This clone has a handful of counts. The CDR3, as DNA: TGCAGCGTTGAGGGGGACGCTAATGAGCAGTTCTTC. Its protein is CSVEGDANEQFF. The gene calls are TRBV29-1 and TRBJ2-1; D possibly uses TRBD1 or TRBD2 (5 bases each). The germline CDR1 and CDR2 sequences are SQVTM and ANQGSEA. Deletions cut 3 bases from V and 7 bases from J, with 10 bases between. The CDR3 has 12 amino acids.

The chain employs TRBV5-8 and TRBJ1-2, with 7 nucleotides matching TRBD1. The CDR3 sequence is 16 residues long. Germline CDR1 reads SGHTS; CDR2 reads YDEGEE. V lost 4 bases and J lost 4; bases outside the gene matches: 13. This chain's CDR3 is CASSPRDSEGSYGYTF. The CDR3 region has the DNA TGTGCCAGCAGCCCTCGGGACAGCGAAGGGAGCTATGGCTACACCTTC.

The rearrangement joins TRBV29-1 to TRBJ2-1, with 14 nucleotides matching TRBD2. The CDR3 is 17 residues long. Germline CDR1 and CDR2: SQVTM and ANQGSEA. The V and J ends lost 4 bases and 8 bases, in that order; junction bases with no gene match: 13. CDR3 in amino acids: CSVAGRVGTSGSDEQFF. The CDR3, as DNA: TGCAGCGTTGCGGGCAGGGTAGGGACTAGCGGGAGCGATGAGCAGTTCTTC.

The genes are TRBV27 and TRBJ1-1; D is possibly TRBD1 (5 bases). V was pared by 5 bases and J by 5 bases, with 21 bases between. Germline CDR1 MNHEY, CDR2 SMNVEV (reference sequence). The length of the CDR3 is 16 residues. CDR3: CASSPTLDVGDTEAFF. The CDR3 DNA is TGTGCCAGCAGTCCCACCCTTGACGTGGGGGATACTGAAGCTTTCTTT.

The chain carries TRBV7-8 and TRBJ2-5; D may be TRBD1 (5 bases). Germline loops: CDR1 SGHVS, CDR2 FQNEAQ. The CDR3 totals 17 residues. Trimming cost V 5 bases and J 5 bases, with 24 bases left between them. CDR3 loop: CASSPGFKGVELETQYF. CDR3 nucleotides: TGTGCCAGCAGCCCCGGTTTTAAAGGGGTTGAGTTGGAGACCCAGTACTTC.

V usage is TRBV7-9 and J usage is TRBJ2-7; D call uncertain. This CDR3 is built from 14 residues. With 3 bases removed from V and 0 bases from J, the gap between germline ends came to 9 bases. Germline V gene sequence: CDR1 SEHNR, CDR2 FQNEAQ (reference sequence). This chain's CDR3 is CASSFGMSSYEQYF. In DNA form, the CDR3 reads TGTGCCAGCAGCTTTGGAATGAGCTCCTACGAGCAGTACTTC.